This T cell receptor beta chain derives from a study of blood T cell repertoires in COVID-19. Study at large: Samples of COVID-19 (acute and convalescent) were obtained from the United States, Italy and Spain. PBMCs, B-cell-depleted T cells, or T cells provided the cDNA or gDNA that made up the material.

The CDR3 has 15 amino acids. The germline CDR1 and CDR2 sequences are SGHDT and YYEEEE. Trimming shortened V by 0 bases and J by 7 bases, and 14 bases separated the two germline ends. The authors' processing: From reference gene primer amplification, estimates of nucleated cell counts were derived. Clones were read by immunoSEQ multiplex PCR, and TCRdb kept only the in-frame ones, dropping some. V and J calls and clone size are those listed in that table; D and trimming were worked out from the DNA. The repertoire consists of approximately 280,000 clones, with approximately 88% occurring once and the leading ten covering approximately 2%.

The TCR comes from a man aged 50-59 years with acute or convalescent COVID-19. The rearrangement joins TRBV5-6 to TRBJ1-5; the D is unclear. The source material was peripheral blood. CDR3 in DNA: TGTGCCAGCAGCTTGGATGGCGGCCTCAAGCAGCCCCAGCATTTT. Translation: CASSLDGGLKQPQHF.